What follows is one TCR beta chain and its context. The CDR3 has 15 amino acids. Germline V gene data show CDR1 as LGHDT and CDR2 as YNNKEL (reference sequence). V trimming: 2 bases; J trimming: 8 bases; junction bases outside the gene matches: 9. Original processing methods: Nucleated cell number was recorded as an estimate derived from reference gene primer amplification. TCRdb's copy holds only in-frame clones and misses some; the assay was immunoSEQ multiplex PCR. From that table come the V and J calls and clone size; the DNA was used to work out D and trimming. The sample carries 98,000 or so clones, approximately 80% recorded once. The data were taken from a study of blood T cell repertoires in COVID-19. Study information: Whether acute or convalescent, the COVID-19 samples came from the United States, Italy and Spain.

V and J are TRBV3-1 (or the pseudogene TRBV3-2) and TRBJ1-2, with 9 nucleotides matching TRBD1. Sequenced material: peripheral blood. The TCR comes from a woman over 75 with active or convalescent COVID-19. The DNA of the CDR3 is TGTGCCAGCAGCCAAACCGGGACAGGGTCGGGGGGCTACACCTTC. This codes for CASSQTGTGSGGYTF.